This paragraph covers one T cell receptor (beta chain) sequence. The V segment lost 5 bases and the J segment 5 bases; nucleotides outside the gene matches: 5. CDR3 length: 14 residues. CDR1 is SGHNT, CDR2 YYREEE, per germline (reference sequence). TCRdb ran MiXCR on the 5' RACE reads and lists one entry per CDR3 protein. Altogether 400,000 or so distinct CDR3 sequences are present, approximately 10% being singletons, with the ten largest covering roughly 18%. These data come from a study of T cells after yellow fever vaccination. The V and J genes are TRBV5-4 and TRBJ2-5, with TRBD2 matching 11 bases. Here the sequenced sample was PBMCs, taken on the day of the first yellow fever vaccination. The sequence was obtained from a man between 18 and 29 years old who received the YFV17D yellow fever vaccine. CDR3 amino acids: CASSLAGGFETQYF. CDR3 DNA: TGTGCCAGCAGTTTAGCGGGGGGGTTTGAGACCCAGTACTTC.